This T cell receptor (beta chain) was recovered during a study of OX40 agonist ivuxolimab in advanced cancers. Whole-study results and caveats: Among the nonresponders, some also had low normalized T-cell clonal expansion.

Trimming took 4 bases from V and 4 from J, leaving 5 bases between them. The CDR3 is made up of 11 amino acids. Germline V gives CDR1 MNHEY, CDR2 SVGAGI. About this clone: Its matching antigen is unknown.

The table came from immunoSEQ multiplex PCR; TCRdb's copy has only in-frame clones and leaves some out. The data show some 74,000 clones, roughly 90% seen once. The sequence derives from an adult with an advanced solid tumor such as melanoma, head and neck, liver or kidney cancer. The material sequenced was CD4+ or CD8+ T cells sorted from blood, taken in a trial of the OX40 agonist ivuxolimab. The rearrangement uses TRBV6-5 and TRBJ2-7; D not certain. This CDR3 is CASSFRYEQYF. The DNA of the CDR3 is TGTGCCAGCAGTTTTAGGTACGAGCAGTACTTC.